This T cell receptor (beta chain) was recovered during a study of cytomegalovirus exposure and HLA in healthy donors (dated by TCRdb to 2016 to 2017). For the study in its entirety: According to an earlier analysis of a few hundred of the donors, 150 million to 200 million T cells yielded roughly 100 million unique TCR beta sequences and around 300 Gb of sequence data. Around 320 gigabases of sequencing data and tens of millions of unique TCR sequences were included in an early release covering around 600 HLA-typed donors. Of the roughly 400 genotyped donors, roughly 85% fell in the genetic ancestry cluster associated with self-reported Caucasian donors. The study aimed to test whether signatures of past pathogen exposure could be identified by cataloging public T cell receptors. The study profiled the T cell repertoires of 666 subjects by immunosequencing and related them to cytomegalovirus serostatus. In addition to the first cohort of approximately 650 subjects, a separate validation cohort of under 150 different subjects was used. High-throughput TCR immunosequencing, statistical association of individual TCRs with disease status, and machine learning were combined to predict cytomegalovirus infection status. To study patterns of TCR occurrence, a later analysis re-analyzed previously published TCR beta repertoires from 650 to 750 donors and added high-resolution HLA genotyping. Rather than drawing on any new phenotypic data, the later analysis identified candidate immune exposures from TCR beta sequences and the way those sequences occurred across donors. An earlier analysis of around 580 of the donors used high-throughput TCR beta sequencing to judge whether each TCR beta V gene segment behaved as functional or pseudogenic. Donor age, sex, ethnicity and CMV serostatus were compiled alongside the repertoire data. In a later genetic analysis, genome-wide SNP genotypes for about three fifths of the roughly 670 donors were used, and that subset was treated as a discovery cohort. All discovery cohort repertoires had been generated using a single sequencing platform. HLA typing covered class I and class II loci at four-digit resolution. The number of typed donors differed by locus: about 620-630 for A, B, C, DRB1 and DQB1; some 540 for DQA1; over 600 for DPA1; and 400 to 480 for DPB1. Because of strong linkage in the cohort, roughly five DR-DQ haplotypes were treated as single units for association and clustering. On average, around 200,000 unique TCR beta nucleotide sequences were sequenced per donor among 350 to 400 genotyped donors of the cohort, with roughly 18% of those sequences being non-productive. Beyond this particular receptor, the publication reports: Assigning TCR associations to individual alleles was difficult when HLA alleles, especially DR and DQ, strongly co-occurred. The authors suggested that the approach could potentially be extended to other disease states and immunological phenotypes. While some public TCRs were present in many individuals, most TCR sequences turned up only very rarely across donors. Presence/absence analyses assumed roughly uniform sequencing depth across donors, an assumption that may not hold. A later analysis found that most CMV-associated TCR beta chains appeared HLA-restricted, with HLA associations seemingly driven largely by CMV exposure. A further reported finding was that TCR beta sequences accurately predicted the HLA-A and HLA-B alleles for most subjects in the first cohort. According to a later analysis, TCR association rates differed among HLA loci, with DRB1 alleles showing the most associated TCRs and HLA-C alleles showing the fewest. For the cohort, immune exposure information was limited to CMV serostatus. A total of roughly 160 TCR beta chains were listed by the study as associated with cytomegalovirus. V-gene and J-gene trimming of TCR beta chains was associated with a missense DCLRE1C variant in a later genetic analysis, and the association was replicated in an independent cohort. A later analysis associated about 17,000 TCR beta sequences with specific HLA alleles at a false discovery rate of 0.05. HLA typing was unavailable for some donors at each locus, so association tests used only the typed subset. The classifier was reported to diagnose cytomegalovirus status with high specificity and sensitivity in both the original and validation cohorts. Roughly 15 rarely observed V segments, including chromosome 9 orphons, were excluded from the earlier analysis of approximately 500 of the donors because counts were too low. Compared with the approximately 670-donor mean, donors in an Asian-associated ancestry cluster had fewer N-insertions in productive TCRs, according to a later genetic analysis. According to a later analysis, parvovirus B19, influenza, CMV and Epstein-Barr virus appeared linked to several top co-occurrence clusters. Because the 87-base-pair reads could not distinguish some IMGT-functional V segments, including TRBV6-2 and TRBV6-3, those segments were excluded. In an earlier analysis of more than 450 of the donors, most TCR beta V segments were observed in productive rearrangements about 87% or about 30% of the time, broadly matching IMGT annotations. The cohort was sequenced for TCR beta chains only, and without alpha or paired-chain data the features that could be detected were limited. In a later analysis, HLA-associated TCR beta chains were found to be more clonally expanded and to have lower generation probabilities than equally common non-associated chains. A few of the identified cytomegalovirus-associated TCR beta chains were confirmed in vitro to be specific for cytomegalovirus antigens. Correlated functional status among segregating V segments might reflect linkage disequilibrium, but an unknown experimental factor could not be ruled out. A group of highly shared sequence variants was considered likely to be a technical artifact of the sequencing pipeline.

The CDR1 and CDR2 encoded by the germline V gene are SGHRS and YFSETQ. The CDR3, cysteine through phenylalanine, is 13 amino acids long. Solely the CDR3 DNA is kept, with 39 bases framed from the first base. Germline trimming: 1 base from V, 9 bases from J; junction bases outside gene matches: 5. Libraries were constructed by the immunoSEQ multiplex PCR assay. For the multiplex PCR, a mixture combining 60 forward primers for TCR Vbeta segments and 13 reverse primers for TCR Jbeta segments was used. The CDR3 region of rearranged TCR beta genes was amplified from genomic DNA with a multiplex PCR assay. Amplified TCR beta libraries were sequenced as 87-base-pair reads on the Illumina HiSeq System. Regarding the original processing steps: A later analysis counted approximately 84 million unique TCR beta chains across the 666 repertoires, and some 11 million of these chains were shared by at least two donors. To remove PCR and sequencing errors, raw reads were error-corrected and collapsed into unique sequences using a nearest-neighbor algorithm that merged closely related sequences. CDR3 sequences were aligned to IMGT reference sequences to assign V, D and J gene segments. For a sequence to be retained, a match of at least six nucleotides to both a V gene segment and a J gene segment was required. Rearrangements were called productive when the CDR3 lacked stop codons and stayed in frame with V and J; all others were non-productive. CDR3 was defined by IMGT convention, running from the second conserved V-encoded cysteine to the conserved J-encoded phenylalanine. Sequences without an unambiguous match to a single V gene segment were excluded from the earlier analysis of about 600 of the donors. An earlier analysis of 587 of the donors classified V segments as functional when productive rearrangements were above 56.7% and as segregating when the standard deviation between donors was above 5%. A statistical classification framework was built for diagnosing cytomegalovirus status from the catalog of TCR beta chain sequences. A later analysis assigned V and J genes by comparing TCR nucleotide sequences with IMGT/GENE-DB human TR gene sequences. The TCRdist pipeline was used in a later analysis to assign CDR3 sequences and most-parsimonious VDJ recombination scenarios. A later analysis defined each TCR beta chain by its CDR3 amino acid sequence plus V-gene family, and excluded reads lacking a unique V-gene family. In a later analysis, approximately 640 highly shared, low-generation-probability nucleotide sequences were removed to address suspected cross-contamination and a sequencing artifact. In a later analysis, a clonal expansion index for each public chain was calculated from normalized within-repertoire ranks of inferred template counts. A later analysis computed generation probabilities with a VDJ recombination model fitted to out-of-frame rearrangements, and checked the results against IGoR. In a later analysis, TCR-TCR, TCR-HLA and TCR-CMV co-occurrence was scored with hypergeometric tests, and a repertoire-size bias correction was applied to TCR pairs. To estimate false discovery rates, a later analysis permuted the HLA or CMV assignments 20 times. In a later analysis, co-occurring TCRs were grouped using DBSCAN, and TCRdist sequence similarity was added for clustering within HLA-allele-positive subsets. Repertoires with fewer than 30,000 or more than 120,000 public chains, plus five repertoires with anomalous nucleotide sharing, were excluded from co-occurrence clustering. Drawn from immuneACCESS, this table holds only the in-frame rearrangements with V and J called that TCRdb kept. Clones are partly lost; checked studies trace under half to an unresolved V gene and leave the rest unexplained. Clone size and the V and J calls come from that table; the DNA yielded D and trimming. Within this sample are about 140,000 clones, with 77% of them counted one time only. The ten largest account for 1.5% to 2% of the sample.

In total, 500 to 700 healthy bone marrow donors made up the cohort. All cohort members were sampled while nominally healthy, although unrecorded immune exposures were likely present. The donor was CMV seronegative and was included in the group of 352 seronegative cohort members. Every donor gave a peripheral blood sample, and the peripheral blood mononuclear cells from that sample were used for TCR beta sequencing. Genomic DNA extraction from the blood cell samples was performed with the Qiagen DNeasy Blood Extraction Kit. A remark on this clone: What this receptor recognizes is not known. Nothing much larger sits one base from this clone, and base qualities are not available.

Material for sequencing was PBMCs. This clonotype was sampled from a female donor in good health and CMV-seronegative. The sequence is built from TRBV5-1 and TRBJ2-7; TRBD1 lines up with 9 middle nucleotides. DNA sequence: TGCGCCAGCAGCTTGCTAGGGACAGGGAGGCAGTACTTC. It encodes CASSLLGTGRQYF.